This TCR beta chain is drawn from a study of cytomegalovirus exposure and HLA in healthy donors. General study findings and limits: The study listed some 160 cytomegalovirus-associated TCR beta chains. A link between a missense DCLRE1C variant and TCR beta V- and J-gene trimming emerged from a later analysis.

PCR involved 60 Vbeta and 13 Jbeta primers. Assay used: immunoSEQ multiplex PCR; TCRdb lists only in-frame clones, some missing. The sample contains about 150,000 clones, 55% to 70% of which appear only once. Donors consisted of healthy bone marrow donors. About this clone: The antigen is unknown. One junction end disagrees with the germline gene, perhaps due to a read error.

The CDR3 is 15 amino acids. The germline gives CDR1 PRHDT, CDR2 FYEKMQ (reference sequence). Sequenced sample: PBMCs. The TCR originated in a woman aged 25 to 39 in good health and CMV-seropositive. The chain carries TRBV13 and TRBJ2-7, with D possibly matching TRBD1 (6 bases). CDR3 nucleotide sequence: TGTGCCAGCAGTTTAGATGGGGGCCTCTCCTACGAGCAGTACTTC. Translated, it gives CASSLDGGLSYEQYF.